This T cell receptor (beta chain) was sequenced during a study of T cell responses to AZD1222 COVID-19 vaccine. Clones were read by immunoSEQ multiplex PCR, and TCRdb kept only the in-frame ones, dropping some. The data contain about 86,000 clones, about 92% of them seen just once; the ten biggest clones take up approximately 3%. This clone was seen a handful of times. What it recognizes is unknown. Germline-derived CDR1 and CDR2 are SGHTA and FQGTGA. This CDR3 spans 15 amino acids. Between the trimmed V and J ends, which lost 4 bases and 3 bases, there was a span of 13 bases. Points from the study as a whole: Close to half of spike-specific TCRs reportedly recognize unmutated variant regions. At 160-218 and 743-854, vaccine-associated CD4 TCRs were dominant, and they spanned spike. At baseline, seropositivity was found in only a handful of AZD1222 recipients.

This sequence was found in an adult in good health. The sample in question was peripheral blood, obtained on day 0 of AZD1222 vaccination. This chain uses TRBV7-3 with TRBJ2-1, with D possibly TRBD2 on 6 matching bases. CDR3: CASSSREKVYNEQFF. The CDR3 nucleotides read TGTGCCAGCAGCTCGCGGGAAAAGGTCTACAATGAGCAGTTCTTC.